This T cell receptor beta chain was sequenced for a study of shared clonotypes between healthy human individuals. Study-level results: On the whole, naive subsets had larger estimated richness than memory subsets had. Even with large depth, rarefaction showed that sorted-subset sequencing was incomplete.

TCRdb's copy holds only in-frame clones and misses some; the assay was immunoSEQ multiplex PCR. The data contain 150,000 to 200,000 clones, around 93% of them singletons. On this clone: Its antigen is not known.

This CDR3 is 15 amino acids long. Germline loops: CDR1 LGHNA, CDR2 YNFKEQ. V was clipped by 4 bases and J by 11 bases; unmatched bases: 11. The V and J genes are TRBV4-2 and TRBJ2-5, with 12 bases fitting TRBD2. The receptor's source is a woman in her 30s in good health. Specimen: naive CD4+ T cells sorted from blood. Indicated subset: CD45RA+ positively selected. The CDR3: CASSLPSGRAEEQYF. The CDR3, as DNA: TGTGCCAGCAGCCTCCCTAGCGGGAGGGCCGAGGAGCAGTACTTC.